Below, 21 T cell receptor beta chains from the same sample are listed, as sequenced in a study of blood T cell repertoires in COVID-19. The repertoire was sequenced with immunoSEQ multiplex PCR; TCRdb's copy has only in-frame clones and lacks some. Of 300,000 to 350,000 clones in the sample, roughly 90% are singletons; the top ten hold 5.5% to 7.5%. The sequenced sample consisted of peripheral blood. These receptors were collected from a woman aged 70-85 years with COVID-19, enrolled during active disease.

Details on this clone: The same CDR3 also results from other DNA sequences found in this sample. This chain uses TRBV30 with TRBJ2-5; D unclear. This CDR3 spans 11 amino acids. The germline V gene has CDR1 GTSNPN and CDR2 SVGIG (reference sequence). V lost 0 bases and J lost 5, with 4 bases in between. For the CDR3, the DNA is TGTGCCTGGAGTGTACGGGAGACCCAGTACTTC. It codes for CAWSVRETQYF. Drawing the rest from reference TRBV30 and TRBJ2-5, the complete variable domain is SQTIHQWPATLVQPVGSPLSLECTVEGTSNPNLYWYRQAAGRGLQLLFYSVGIGQISSEVPQNLSASRPQDRQFILSSKKLLLSDSGFYLCAWSVRETQYFGPGTRLLVL.

The chain joins TRBV7-9 to TRBJ1-2; possibly TRBD1 for D (6 bases). This CDR3 comprises 14 residues. Trimming shortened V by 7 bases and J by 11 bases, and 23 bases separated the two germline ends. Per the germline V gene, CDR1 is SEHNR and CDR2 is FQNEAQ (reference sequence). CDR3 bases: TGTGCCAGCACCTCCCTGACCAGGGGATTATCATACACCTTC. The encoded protein is CASTSLTRGLSYTF.

The V call is TRBV12-3 or TRBV12-4, the J call TRBJ2-7; a possible D gene is TRBD1 (6 bases). The CDR3 totals 12 residues. V dropped 8 bases and J dropped 3 bases, with 11 bases sitting between them. For the CDR3, the DNA is TGTGCCAGCGGAAAGGACAGCTACGAGCAGTACTTC. Translated, it gives CASGKDSYEQYF.

This clone appeared a single time. The chain employs TRBV2 and TRBJ2-3, with D unclear. The CDR3 is 11 amino acids. Germline V gene lookup returns CDR1 SNHLY and CDR2 FYNNEI. Trimming stripped 8 bases from V and 2 bases from J, with 5 bases between. Here the CDR3 reads CASQATDTQYF. The DNA of the CDR3 is TGTGCCAGCCAGGCCACAGATACGCAGTATTTT. The complete variable domain, with remaining parts taken from reference TRBV2 and TRBJ2-3, reads EPEVTQTPSHQVTQMGQEVILRCVPISNHLYFYWYRQILGQKVEFLVSFYNNEISEKSEIFDDQFSVERPDGSNFTLKIRSTKLEDSAMYFCASQATDTQYFGPGTRLTVL.

The chain couples TRBV27 to TRBJ1-1; possible D gene TRBD1, 6 bases. This CDR3 is built from 14 residues. V shed 5 bases and J shed 7 bases, with 17 bases lying between them. CDR1 MNHEY and CDR2 SMNVEV come from the germline V gene (reference sequence). CDR3 in DNA: TGTGCCAGCAGTCCACTCCAGACAGGTGATGAAGCTTTCTTT. It codes for CASSPLQTGDEAFF.

The rearrangement links TRBV7-2 to TRBJ1-2; tentatively, D is TRBD1 (6 bases). V was shortened by 5 bases and J by 7 bases, with 23 bases between the two germline ends. The CDR3 is made up of 16 amino acids. Looked up from germline, CDR1 is SGHTA and CDR2 is FQGNSA. The CDR3 bases are TGTGCCAGCAGCCCCCCTCAGGGGTCAGGATTTGGTGGCTACACCTTC. This translates into CASSPPQGSGFGGYTF. Full variable domain (rest looked up from reference TRBV7-2 and TRBJ1-2): GAGVSQSPSNKVTEKGKDVELRCDPISGHTALYWYRQSLGQGLEFLIYFQGNSAPDKSGLPSDRFSAERTGGSVSTLTIQRTQQEDSAVYLCASSPPQGSGFGGYTFGSGTRLTVV.

The chain employs TRBV10-2 and TRBJ2-1; TRBD1 aligns across 9 bases. There are 14 residues in the CDR3. V lost 7 bases to trimming and J lost 5 bases; unmatched junction nucleotides: 6. The germline gives CDR1 WSHSY, CDR2 SAAADI. Here the CDR3 reads CASIGQGYHNEQFF. CDR3 nucleotide sequence: TGCGCCAGCATTGGACAGGGGTATCACAATGAGCAGTTCTTC.

The chain couples TRBV30 to TRBJ2-3; 9 bases are shared with TRBD2. V gave up 5 bases and J gave up 6 bases; unmatched junction bases: 6. This CDR3 has 13 residues. Looked up from germline, CDR1 is GTSNPN and CDR2 is SVGIG (reference sequence). The CDR3 DNA sequence: TGTGCCTGGCGGTCTAGCGGGGTGGATACGCAGTATTTT. It yields the protein CAWRSSGVDTQYF.

The chain is built from TRBV30 and TRBJ2-4, with 7 nucleotides matching TRBD1. The germline V gene encodes CDR1 GTSNPN and CDR2 SVGIG (reference sequence). Trimming took 0 bases from V and 6 from J; bases not matched to a gene: 5. The CDR3 runs to 14 residues. The CDR3 nucleotides are TGTGCCTGGAGTGTGCCGGGACAGCTAAACATTCAGTACTTC. Translation: CAWSVPGQLNIQYF. The whole variable domain, remainder taken from reference TRBV30 and TRBJ2-4, is SQTIHQWPATLVQPVGSPLSLECTVEGTSNPNLYWYRQAAGRGLQLLFYSVGIGQISSEVPQNLSASRPQDRQFILSSKKLLLSDSGFYLCAWSVPGQLNIQYFGAGTRLSVL.

This chain connects TRBV7-9 to TRBJ1-1, with 10 bases fitting TRBD1. Trimming cost V 4 bases and J 1 base; bases outside gene matches: 12. This CDR3 has 18 amino acids. Germline V gene data show CDR1 as SEHNR and CDR2 as FQNEAQ (reference sequence). CDR3 loop: CASSSGQGKYSRNTEAFF. CDR3 sequence (DNA): TGTGCCAGCAGCTCGGGACAGGGGAAATATTCTAGGAACACTGAAGCTTTCTTT. Using reference TRBV7-9 and TRBJ1-1 for the parts outside the CDR3, the full variable domain is DTGVSQNPRHKITKRGQNVTFRCDPISEHNRLYWYRQTLGQGPEFLTYFQNEAQLEKSRLLSDRFSAERPKGSFSTLEIQRTEQGDSAMYLCASSSGQGKYSRNTEAFFGQGTRLTVV.

The V and J genes are TRBV6-5 and TRBJ2-2; D is unclear. V lost 6 bases and J 0 bases, leaving 5 bases between the germline ends. The CDR3 length is 13 residues. The germline CDR1 and CDR2 sequences are MNHEY and SVGAGI. The CDR3 DNA reads as TGTGCCAGCAGACATCCGAACACCGGGGAGCTGTTTTTT. Translation: CASRHPNTGELFF.

This clone was counted only a few times. The chain carries TRBV6-1 and TRBJ1-3, with D perhaps TRBD1 (6 bases). Germline V gene data show CDR1 as MNHNS and CDR2 as SASEGT. The CDR3 totals 15 residues. V was cut by 0 bases and J by 5 bases, with 11 bases left in between. This chain's CDR3 is CASSEATGRRNTIYF. As DNA, the CDR3 is TGTGCCAGCAGTGAAGCAACAGGGCGACGAAACACCATATATTTT.

This chain connects TRBV5-4 to TRBJ2-6; 11 nucleotides agree with TRBD1. V lost 4 bases and J lost 1; bases outside the gene matches: 7. CDR1 is SGHNT and CDR2 is YYREEE in the germline V gene (reference sequence). The CDR3 sequence is 18 residues long. CDR3 DNA: TGTGCCAGCAGCGGCTGGACAGGGGGCTTATCTGGGGCCAACGTCCTGACTTTC. Translated, it gives CASSGWTGGLSGANVLTF.

The chain couples TRBV30 to TRBJ1-1; possible D gene TRBD1, 6 bases. Germline V lookup: CDR1 GTSNPN, CDR2 SVGIG (reference sequence). Trimming left V 0 bases short and J 7 bases short, with 12 bases between. This CDR3 is 13 amino acids long. DNA for the CDR3: TGTGCCTGGAGTGTACGACAGGCGAGTGAAGCTTTCTTT. Its translation: CAWSVRQASEAFF. Using reference TRBV30 and TRBJ1-1 for the parts outside the CDR3, the full variable domain is SQTIHQWPATLVQPVGSPLSLECTVEGTSNPNLYWYRQAAGRGLQLLFYSVGIGQISSEVPQNLSASRPQDRQFILSSKKLLLSDSGFYLCAWSVRQASEAFFGQGTRLTVV.

This clone was seen a few times. This chain connects TRBV27 to TRBJ1-1; 8 bases are a match to TRBD1. V was pared by 1 base and J by 5 bases, with 3 bases of the junction left unmatched. The V gene's germline CDR1 is MNHEY and CDR2 SMNVEV (reference sequence). This CDR3 contains 14 residues. CDR3 nucleotide sequence: TGTGCCAGCAGTTTATACAGGGGGGAGACTGAAGCTTTCTTT. Protein product: CASSLYRGETEAFF.

The chain joins TRBV12-5 to TRBJ1-4, with unresolved D. CDR3 length equals 14 residues. Germline V gives CDR1 LGHNT, CDR2 FRNRAP. Trimming shortened V by 6 bases and J by 7 bases, and 15 bases separated the two germline ends. The CDR3 here is CASGQTIGREKLFF. The CDR3, as DNA: TGTGCTAGTGGGCAGACAATAGGCCGTGAAAAACTGTTTTTT.

The V call is TRBV28, the J call TRBJ1-3; a possible D gene is TRBD1 (5 bases). Trimming cost V 5 bases and J 0 bases, with 14 bases left between them. This CDR3 contains 16 residues. In germline, CDR1 is MDHEN, CDR2 SYDVKM. As DNA, the CDR3 is TGTGCCAGCAGTCCCCGGGGGGGGAGCTCTGGAAACACCATATATTTT. This sequence encodes CASSPRGGSSGNTIYF.

This rearrangement joins TRBV9 to TRBJ1-1; the D is unclear. The germline V and J ends were trimmed by 0 bases and 5 bases, with 8 bases remaining between them. This CDR3 region has 13 residues. Per the germline V gene, CDR1 is SGDLS and CDR2 is YYNGEE. As DNA, the CDR3 is TGTGCCAGCAGCGTAGATACCGAGACTGAAGCTTTCTTT. Its translation: CASSVDTETEAFF.

Only one count was recorded for this clone. The V call is TRBV12-5, the J call TRBJ1-5; a weak D match, TRBD1 (5 bases). Looked up from germline, CDR1 is LGHNT and CDR2 is FRNRAP. The CDR3 runs to 15 residues. V was cut by 3 bases and J by 0 bases, with 9 bases left in between. The CDR3, as DNA: TGTGCTAGTGGTTTCATGGGGCCTAGCAATCAGCCCCAGCATTTT. This gives the protein CASGFMGPSNQPQHF.

Here the CDR3 DNA reads TGTGCCAGCAGTTGGGACAGGGATTACAATGAGCAGTTCTTC. It encodes CASSWDRDYNEQFF. The chain joins TRBV27 to TRBJ2-1; 9 bases are a match to TRBD1. J lost 4 bases, V lost 4 bases, and 2 bases had no gene match. The germline V gene encodes CDR1 MNHEY and CDR2 SMNVEV (reference sequence). This CDR3 is 14 amino acids long.

The gene calls are TRBV30 and TRBJ1-2; tentative D call: TRBD1 (6 bases). CDR3 length: 13 residues. CDR1 is GTSNPN, CDR2 SVGIG, per germline (reference sequence). The V end was cut by 3 bases, the J end by 3 bases, with 11 bases between. The CDR3 loop is CAWSAGGYYGYTF. CDR3 coding DNA: TGTGCCTGGAGCGCGGGGGGCTACTATGGCTACACCTTC.